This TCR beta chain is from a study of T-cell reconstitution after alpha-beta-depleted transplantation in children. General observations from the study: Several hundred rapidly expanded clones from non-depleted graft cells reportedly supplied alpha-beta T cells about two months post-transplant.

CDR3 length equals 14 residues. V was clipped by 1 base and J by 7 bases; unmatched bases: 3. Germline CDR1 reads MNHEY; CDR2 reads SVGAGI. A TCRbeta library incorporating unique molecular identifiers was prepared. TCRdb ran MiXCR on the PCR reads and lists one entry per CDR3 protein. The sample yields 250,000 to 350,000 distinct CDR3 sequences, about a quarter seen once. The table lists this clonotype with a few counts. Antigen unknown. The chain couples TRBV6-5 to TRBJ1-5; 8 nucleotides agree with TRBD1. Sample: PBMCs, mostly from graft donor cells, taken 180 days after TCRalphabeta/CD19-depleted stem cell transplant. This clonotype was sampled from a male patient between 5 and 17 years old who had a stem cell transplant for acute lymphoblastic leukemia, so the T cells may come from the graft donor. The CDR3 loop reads CASSYWAGGQPQHF. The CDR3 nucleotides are TGTGCCAGCAGTTACTGGGCAGGGGGCCAGCCCCAGCATTTT.